A single sample gave rise to the 15 T cell receptor beta chains below, sequenced in a study of T cell responses to AZD1222 COVID-19 vaccine. Method: immunoSEQ multiplex PCR; TCRdb's copy keeps in-frame clones and lacks some. The data contain about 75,000 clones, roughly 84% of them singletons. The specimen comprised peripheral blood, sampled 28 days after the second AZD1222 dose. These receptors all stem from an adult who received the AZD1222 COVID-19 vaccine.

The chain is built from TRBV14 and TRBJ1-1; D remains ambiguous. The CDR3 is 16 amino acids. Trimming took 0 bases from V and 5 from J, leaving 16 bases between them. Germline lookup yields CDR1 SGHDN and CDR2 FVKESK. CDR3 coding DNA: TGTGCCAGCAGCCAAGATCTTGGAGGGTGGGAAACTGAAGCTTTCTTT. It specifies CASSQDLGGWETEAFF.

V and J are TRBV11-2 and TRBJ2-1, with 13 nucleotides matching TRBD2. The CDR3 spans 13 residues. The V gene end was trimmed by 4 bases and the J gene end by 13 bases; junction bases not matched to a gene: 4. CDR1 and CDR2 from the germline V gene are SGHAT and FQNNGV. The CDR3: CASSSLAGGPQFF. Written as DNA, the CDR3 is TGTGCCAGCAGCTCACTAGCGGGGGGGCCCCAGTTCTTC. The full variable domain, completed using reference TRBV11-2 and TRBJ2-1, is EAGVAQSPRYKIIEKRQSVAFWCNPISGHATLYWYQQILGQGPKLLIQFQNNGVVDDSQLPKDRFSAERLKGVDSTLKIQPAKLEDSAVYLCASSSLAGGPQFFGPGTRLTVL.

The rearrangement uses TRBV28 and TRBJ2-7, with a possible D match to TRBD1 (6 bases). CDR3 length: 14 residues. The germline V gene has CDR1 MDHEN and CDR2 SYDVKM. Trimming took off 4 bases at V and 1 base at J, with 11 bases between the two ends. DNA for the CDR3: TGTGCCAGCAGTTCGACAGGACTTTCCTACGAGCAGTACTTC. It translates to CASSSTGLSYEQYF.

In its sample, this clone ranks as medium-sized. This chain joins TRBV7-9 and TRBJ2-7, with 9 bases that match TRBD2. Germline CDR1 SEHNR, CDR2 FQNEAQ (reference sequence). J gave up 3 bases and V 11 bases, and 11 bases lay outside the gene matches. This CDR3 spans 14 amino acids. CDR3 loop: CAGWDGGGDYEQYF. The CDR3 DNA sequence: TGTGCCGGATGGGATGGCGGGGGGGACTACGAGCAGTACTTC. The variable domain in full, completed from reference TRBV7-9 and TRBJ2-7, reads DTGVSQNPRHKITKRGQNVTFRCDPISEHNRLYWYRQTLGQGPEFLTYFQNEAQLEKSRLLSDRFSAERPKGSFSTLEIQRTEQGDSAMYLCAGWDGGGDYEQYFGPGTRLTVT.

The chain couples TRBV5-8 to TRBJ1-4, with a weak D call TRBD1 (5 bases). Germline V lookup: CDR1 SGHTS, CDR2 YDEGEE. Trimming removed 4 bases at V and 3 bases at J, with 13 bases between. The CDR3 is 15 amino acids. The CDR3 is CASSPTGRPNEKLFF. DNA of the CDR3: TGTGCCAGCAGCCCAACGGGACGGCCTAATGAAAAACTGTTTTTT.

V and J are TRBV25-1 and TRBJ1-1, with D possibly being TRBD1 (5 bases). V was shortened by 4 bases and J by 11 bases, with 17 bases between the two germline ends. Germline assignment: CDR1 MGHDK and CDR2 SYGVNS. This CDR3 spans 13 amino acids. Here the CDR3 reads CASSVPGLSGAFF. The CDR3 DNA reads TGTGCCAGCAGTGTCCCAGGGCTGAGTGGGGCTTTCTTT.

The gene calls are TRBV5-5 and TRBJ2-2; 7 bases agree with TRBD2. With V trimmed by 4 bases and J by 1 base, 7 bases remained unmatched. Germline V gives CDR1 SGHKS, CDR2 YYEKEE (reference sequence). The CDR3 totals 16 residues. The CDR3 DNA follows: TGTGCCAGCAGCGGGAGGGTGGCGAAGAACACCGGGGAGCTGTTTTTT. This encodes CASSGRVAKNTGELFF.

The V gene is TRBV7-9, the J gene TRBJ1-5; no clear D. Between the trimmed V and J ends, which lost 8 bases and 6 bases, there was a span of 11 bases. The CDR3 has 12 residues. Looked up from germline, CDR1 is SEHNR and CDR2 is FQNEAQ (reference sequence). DNA of the CDR3: TGTGCCAGCGCTTGGGGTGGTCAGCCCCAGCATTTT. This gives the protein CASAWGGQPQHF.

The gene calls are TRBV28 and TRBJ1-5; the D is unclear. CDR3 length equals 14 residues. Germline V gives CDR1 MDHEN, CDR2 SYDVKM. Between the trimmed V and J ends, which lost 1 base and 9 bases, there was a span of 13 bases. CDR3 bases: TGTGCCAGCAGTTTATCTGATTCCCCAAGGCCCCAGCATTTT. Translation: CASSLSDSPRPQHF.

The V call is TRBV9, the J call TRBJ1-2; possible D gene TRBD1, 6 bases. Germline values: CDR1 SGDLS, CDR2 YYNGEE. With 4 bases removed from V and 5 bases from J, the gap between germline ends came to 12 bases. The CDR3 totals 13 residues. CDR3 region: CASSLRGGYGYTF. The CDR3 nucleotides read TGTGCCAGCAGCCTGAGGGGGGGTTATGGCTACACCTTC.

V usage is TRBV5-6 and J usage is TRBJ1-1; TRBD1 aligns across 7 bases. CDR1 SGHDT and CDR2 YYEEEE come from the germline V gene. The length of the CDR3 is 14 residues. The V and J ends lost 4 bases and 1 base, in that order; junction bases with no gene match: 4. Written as DNA, the CDR3 is TGTGCCAGCAGCCCTAGGGACAGGAACACTGAAGCTTTCTTT. Protein sequence: CASSPRDRNTEAFF.

This sequence joins TRBV6-2 or TRBV6-3 and TRBJ2-7; D gene ambiguous. The V gene's germline CDR1 is MNHEY and CDR2 SVGEGT. The ends were cut back, 5 bases at V and 2 bases at J, with 16 bases in the middle. The CDR3 contains 15 residues. CDR3 nucleotide sequence: TGTGCCAGCAGTCGCCACCCCCAGTCAACCTACGAGCAGTACTTC. It translates to CASSRHPQSTYEQYF.

The gene calls are TRBV4-2 and TRBJ1-2; no definite D call. The length of the CDR3 is 16 residues. Trimming took 0 bases from V and 2 from J, leaving 13 bases between them. From germline, CDR1 is LGHNA and CDR2 YNFKEQ. CDR3 region: CASSQDTWEANYGYTF. For the CDR3, the DNA is TGTGCCAGCAGCCAAGATACCTGGGAGGCCAACTATGGCTACACCTTC.

The chain recombines TRBV7-2 with TRBJ2-5; D remains unclear. Germline lookup yields CDR1 SGHTA and CDR2 FQGNSA. Trimming removed 5 bases at V and 5 bases at J, with 12 bases between. The CDR3 has 13 residues. The CDR3 nucleotides are TGTGCCAGCAGCCCAGACCCCGGGGAGACCCAGTACTTC. It specifies CASSPDPGETQYF.

This chain connects TRBV6-5 to TRBJ1-1; D is uncertain. V was shortened by 7 bases and J by 4 bases, with 10 bases between the two germline ends. Germline V CDR1 and CDR2: MNHEY, SVGAGI. The CDR3 runs 12 residues. The CDR3 reads CASIGVGTEAFF. In nucleotides, the CDR3 is TGTGCCAGCATTGGGGTGGGCACTGAAGCTTTCTTT.